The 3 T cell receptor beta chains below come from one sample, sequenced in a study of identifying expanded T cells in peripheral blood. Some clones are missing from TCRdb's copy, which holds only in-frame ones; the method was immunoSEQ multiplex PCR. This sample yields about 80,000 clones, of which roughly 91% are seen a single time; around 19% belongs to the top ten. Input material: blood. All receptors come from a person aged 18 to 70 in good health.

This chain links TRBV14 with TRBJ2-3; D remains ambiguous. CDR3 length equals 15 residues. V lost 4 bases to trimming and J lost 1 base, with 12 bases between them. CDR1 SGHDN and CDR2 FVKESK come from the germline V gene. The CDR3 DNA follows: TGTGCCAGCAGCCCCTTCAACGAGGGCACAGATACGCAGTATTTT. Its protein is CASSPFNEGTDTQYF.

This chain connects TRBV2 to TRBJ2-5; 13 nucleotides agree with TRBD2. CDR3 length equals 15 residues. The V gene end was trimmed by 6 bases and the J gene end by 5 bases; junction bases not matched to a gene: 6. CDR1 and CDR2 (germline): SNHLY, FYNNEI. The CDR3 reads CASSPLAGGTETQYF. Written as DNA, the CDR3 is TGTGCCAGCAGCCCACTAGCGGGGGGGACCGAGACCCAGTACTTC.

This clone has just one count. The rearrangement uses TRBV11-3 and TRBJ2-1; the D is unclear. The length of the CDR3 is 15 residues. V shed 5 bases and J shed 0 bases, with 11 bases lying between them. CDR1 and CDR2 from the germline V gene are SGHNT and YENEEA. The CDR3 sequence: CASSLDASSYNEQFF. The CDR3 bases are TGTGCCAGCAGCCTTGACGCCAGCTCCTACAATGAGCAGTTCTTC.